These 2 T cell receptor beta chains share one sample of origin, sequenced in a study of tumor-infiltrating lymphocytes in primary liver carcinoma. Synthesis of TCR beta cDNA was carried out from 450 to 500 ng total RNA with a constant-region primer. What produced the TCR beta libraries was three nested multiplex PCR rounds using slightly modified ARM-PCR. TRBV1-TRBV30 forward primers paired with a C-beta reverse primer were used in the first two PCR rounds, which ran 9 to 10 cycles each. TCRdb independently ran MiXCR on the multiplex PCR reads; one entry per CDR3 protein. The profile shows roughly 57,000 distinct CDR3 sequences, 65% to 80% of them singletons. From about 20-30 mg of unsorted bulk tissue, DNA and RNA were co-extracted together. The sample taken for sequencing was liver tumor tissue from sampling region 2. Subset here: tumor region T2, inferior pole. These TCRs come from a man in his forties or fifties with primary liver carcinoma and hepatitis B virus infection.

The V and J genes are TRBV20-1 and TRBJ2-3; D unclear. Germline loops: CDR1 DFQATT, CDR2 SNEGSKA (reference sequence). The CDR3 has 12 amino acids. Trimming cost V 0 bases and J 15 bases, with 16 bases left between them. In DNA, the CDR3 is TGCAGTGCTAGAGAAAGCGTTCAGGAGCAATATTTT. It specifies CSARESVQEQYF.

Concerning this clonotype itself: A much larger clone sits a single nucleotide away, making a read error possible. V and J are TRBV28 and TRBJ2-5, with TRBD1 as a possible D gene (5 bases). Germline CDR1 is MDHEN and CDR2 is SYDVKM. This CDR3 is 14 amino acids long. The CDR3 DNA reads as TGTTCCAGCAGCCTCACAGAGCAGGGAGAGACCCAGTACTTC. Translation: CSSSLTEQGETQYF.